This TCR beta chain was captured in a study of blood T cells in healthy people across ages. Study at large: About one barcoded beta molecule per two T cells was captured by template switching. Study observations and caveats: TCR beta diversity per million T cells fell roughly linearly with age.

Details on this clonotype: Its antigen is currently unknown.

V gave up 3 bases and J gave up 5 bases; unmatched junction bases: 5. CDR3 size: 14 residues. Germline values: CDR1 KGHDR, CDR2 SFDVKD. Together with a sample-barcoded 5' primer, a J-beta primer mix was included in a second PCR lasting roughly 6 to 12 cycles. TCRdb re-called the 5' RACE reads through MiXCR, storing one row per CDR3 protein. This repertoire shows 780,000 or so distinct CDR3 sequences, 20% to 25% found once; its top ten account for approximately 3.7%. The sample was also reused in another study, on T cells of mothers and their children.

V usage is TRBV24-1 and J usage is TRBJ2-5, with 7 bases lining up with TRBD2. This TCR came from a boy younger than 18 in good health. The specimen was blood. The CDR3 bases are TGTGCCACCAGTGATGCCAGGGAGGGGGAGACCCAGTACTTC. Protein sequence: CATSDAREGETQYF.